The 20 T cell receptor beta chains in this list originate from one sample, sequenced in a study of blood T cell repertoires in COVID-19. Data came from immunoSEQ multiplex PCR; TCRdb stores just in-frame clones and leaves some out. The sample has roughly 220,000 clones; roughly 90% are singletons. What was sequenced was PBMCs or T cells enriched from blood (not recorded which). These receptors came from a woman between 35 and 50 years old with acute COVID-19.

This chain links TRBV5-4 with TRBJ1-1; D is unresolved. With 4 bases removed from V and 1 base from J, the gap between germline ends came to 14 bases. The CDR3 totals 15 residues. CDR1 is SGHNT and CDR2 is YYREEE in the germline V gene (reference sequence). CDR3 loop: CASSQAGIQNTEAFF. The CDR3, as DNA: TGTGCCAGCAGCCAGGCGGGCATACAGAACACTGAAGCTTTCTTT.

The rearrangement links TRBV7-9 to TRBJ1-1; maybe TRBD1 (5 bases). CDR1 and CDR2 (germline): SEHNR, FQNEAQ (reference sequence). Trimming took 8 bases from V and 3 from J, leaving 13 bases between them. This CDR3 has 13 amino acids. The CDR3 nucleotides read TGTGCCAGCGGACGGTGGGGCTACACTGAAGCTTTCTTT. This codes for CASGRWGYTEAFF.

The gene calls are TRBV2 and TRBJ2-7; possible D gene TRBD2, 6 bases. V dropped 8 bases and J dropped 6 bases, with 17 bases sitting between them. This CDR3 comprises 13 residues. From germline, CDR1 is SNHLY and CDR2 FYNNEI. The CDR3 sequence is CASSWEARGEQYV. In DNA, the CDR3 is TGTGCCAGCTCCTGGGAGGCCCGTGGCGAGCAGTACGTC.

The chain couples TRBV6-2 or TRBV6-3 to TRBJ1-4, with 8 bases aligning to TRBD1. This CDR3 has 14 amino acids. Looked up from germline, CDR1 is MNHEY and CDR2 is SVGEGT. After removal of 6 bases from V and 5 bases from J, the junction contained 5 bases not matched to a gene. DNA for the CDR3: TGTGCCAGCAGCTCGGACAGGGTAAATGAAAAACTGTTTTTT. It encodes CASSSDRVNEKLFF.

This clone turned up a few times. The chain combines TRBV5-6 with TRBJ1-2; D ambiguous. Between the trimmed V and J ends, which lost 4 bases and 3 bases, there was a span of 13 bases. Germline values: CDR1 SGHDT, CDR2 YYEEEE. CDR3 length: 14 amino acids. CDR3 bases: TGTGCCAGCAGCGAAGCGGCCCGGGACTATGGCTACACCTTC. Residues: CASSEAARDYGYTF.

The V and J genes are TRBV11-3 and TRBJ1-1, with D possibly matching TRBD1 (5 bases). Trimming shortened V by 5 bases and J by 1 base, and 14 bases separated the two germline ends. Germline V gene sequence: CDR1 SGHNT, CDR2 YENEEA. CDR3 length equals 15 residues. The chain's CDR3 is CASSEGVGANTEAFF. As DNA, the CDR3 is TGTGCCAGCAGCGAAGGGGTCGGTGCGAACACTGAAGCTTTCTTT.

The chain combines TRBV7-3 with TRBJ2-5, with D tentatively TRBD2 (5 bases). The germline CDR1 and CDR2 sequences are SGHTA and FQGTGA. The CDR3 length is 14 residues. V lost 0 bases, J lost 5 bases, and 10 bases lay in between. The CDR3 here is CASSLTGRGETQYF. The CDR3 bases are TGTGCCAGCAGCTTAACCGGTCGAGGGGAGACCCAGTACTTC.

This chain's CDR3 is CASSMLAGGSQETQYF. In DNA form, the CDR3 reads TGTGCCAGCAGTATGCTAGCGGGGGGTTCCCAAGAGACCCAGTACTTC. The V gene is TRBV25-1, the J gene TRBJ2-5; 11 nucleotides align to TRBD2. The CDR3 spans 16 residues. CDR1 MGHDK and CDR2 SYGVNS come from the germline V gene. Trimming removed 5 bases from V and 1 base from J; junction bases left unmatched: 6.

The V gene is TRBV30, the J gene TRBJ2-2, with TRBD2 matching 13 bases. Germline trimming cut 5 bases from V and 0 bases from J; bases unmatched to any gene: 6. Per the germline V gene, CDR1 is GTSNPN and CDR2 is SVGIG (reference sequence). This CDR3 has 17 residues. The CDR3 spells CAWAGLAGASNTGELFF. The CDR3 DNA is TGTGCCTGGGCAGGACTAGCGGGGGCCTCGAACACCGGGGAGCTGTTTTTT.

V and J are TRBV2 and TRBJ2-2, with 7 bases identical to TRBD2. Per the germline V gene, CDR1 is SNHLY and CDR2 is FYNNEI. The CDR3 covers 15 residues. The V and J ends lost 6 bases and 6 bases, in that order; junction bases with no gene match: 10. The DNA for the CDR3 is TGTGCCAGCAGGATCCGGGACTATCCCCCCGGGGAGCTGTTTTTT. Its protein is CASRIRDYPPGELFF.

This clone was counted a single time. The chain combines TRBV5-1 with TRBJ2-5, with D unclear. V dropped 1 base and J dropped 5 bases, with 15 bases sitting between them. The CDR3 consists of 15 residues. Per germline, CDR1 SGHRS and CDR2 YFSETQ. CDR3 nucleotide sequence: TGCGCCAGCAGCTTGTCTCTACTCCCTCGCGAGACCCAGTACTTC. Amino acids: CASSLSLLPRETQYF.

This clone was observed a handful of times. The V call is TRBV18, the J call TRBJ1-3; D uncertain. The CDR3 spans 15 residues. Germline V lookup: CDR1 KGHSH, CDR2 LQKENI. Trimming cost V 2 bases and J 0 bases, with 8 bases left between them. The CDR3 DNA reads TGTGCCAGCTCACCAAACCCGAGCTCTGGAAACACCATATATTTT. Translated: CASSPNPSSGNTIYF. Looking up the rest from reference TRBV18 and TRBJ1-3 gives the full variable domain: NAGVMQNPRHLVRRRGQEARLRCSPMKGHSHVYWYRQLPEEGLKFMVYLQKENIIDESGMPKERFSAEFPKEGPSILRIQQVVRGDSAAYFCASSPNPSSGNTIYFGEGSWLTVV.

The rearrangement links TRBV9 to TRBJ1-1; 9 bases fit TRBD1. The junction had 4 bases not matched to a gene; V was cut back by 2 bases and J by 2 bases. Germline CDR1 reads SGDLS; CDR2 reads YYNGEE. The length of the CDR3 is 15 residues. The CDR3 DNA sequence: TGTGCCAGCAGCGTTCTACAGGGGGCCAACACTGAAGCTTTCTTT. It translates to CASSVLQGANTEAFF.

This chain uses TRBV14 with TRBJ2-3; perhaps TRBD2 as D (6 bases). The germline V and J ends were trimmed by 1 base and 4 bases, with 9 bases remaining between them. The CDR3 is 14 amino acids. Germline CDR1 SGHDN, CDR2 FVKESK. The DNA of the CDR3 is TGTGCCAGCAGCCAAGGAGGGAGGCCAGATACGCAGTATTTT. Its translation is CASSQGGRPDTQYF. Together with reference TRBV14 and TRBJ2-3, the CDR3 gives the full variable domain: EAGVTQFPSHSVIEKGQTVTLRCDPISGHDNLYWYRRVMGKEIKFLLHFVKESKQDESGMPNNRFLAERTGGTYSTLKVQPAELEDSGVYFCASSQGGRPDTQYFGPGTRLTVL.

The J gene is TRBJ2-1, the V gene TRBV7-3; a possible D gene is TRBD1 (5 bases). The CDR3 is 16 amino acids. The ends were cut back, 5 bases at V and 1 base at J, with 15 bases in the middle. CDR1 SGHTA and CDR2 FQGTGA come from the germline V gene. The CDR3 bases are TGTGCCAGCAGCCCATCAGGGATGGTGTCCTACAATGAGCAGTTCTTC. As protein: CASSPSGMVSYNEQFF. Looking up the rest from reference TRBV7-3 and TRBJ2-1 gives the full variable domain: GAGVSQTPSNKVTEKGKYVELRCDPISGHTALYWYRQSLGQGPEFLIYFQGTGAADDSGLPNDRFFAVRPEGSVSTLKIQRTERGDSAVYLCASSPSGMVSYNEQFFGPGTRLTVL.

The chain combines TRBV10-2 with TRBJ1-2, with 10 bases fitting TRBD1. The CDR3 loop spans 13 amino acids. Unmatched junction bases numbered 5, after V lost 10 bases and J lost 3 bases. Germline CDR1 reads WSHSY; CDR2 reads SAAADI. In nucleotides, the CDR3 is TGCGCCATCGGGACAGGGGAAGACTATGGCTACACCTTC. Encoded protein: CAIGTGEDYGYTF.

CDR3: CASSSFMGGAGVSGYTF. As DNA, the CDR3 is TGTGCCAGCAGTTCATTCATGGGGGGGGCGGGAGTTAGCGGCTACACCTTC. The V and J genes are TRBV27 and TRBJ1-2, with a possible D match to TRBD1 (6 bases). CDR3 length equals 17 residues. Germline V CDR1 and CDR2: MNHEY, SMNVEV (reference sequence). V dropped 4 bases and J dropped 8 bases, with 26 bases sitting between them.

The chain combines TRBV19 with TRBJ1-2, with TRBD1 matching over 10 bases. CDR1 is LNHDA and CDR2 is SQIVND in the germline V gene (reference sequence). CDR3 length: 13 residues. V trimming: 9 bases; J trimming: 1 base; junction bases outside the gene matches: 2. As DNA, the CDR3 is TGTGCCAGCGGACAGGGGGTTAACTATGGCTACACCTTC. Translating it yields CASGQGVNYGYTF.

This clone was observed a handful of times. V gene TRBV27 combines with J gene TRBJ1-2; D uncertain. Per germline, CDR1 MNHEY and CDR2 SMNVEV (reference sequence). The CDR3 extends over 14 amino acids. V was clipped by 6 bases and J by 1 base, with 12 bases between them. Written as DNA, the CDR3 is TGTGCCAGCAGCTTTAACGGAGTTAACTATGGCTACACCTTC. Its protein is CASSFNGVNYGYTF.

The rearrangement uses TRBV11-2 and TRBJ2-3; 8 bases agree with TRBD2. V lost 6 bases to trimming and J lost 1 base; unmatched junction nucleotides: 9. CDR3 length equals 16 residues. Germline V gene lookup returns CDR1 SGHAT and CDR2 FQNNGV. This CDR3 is CASRRPGRGGTDTQYF. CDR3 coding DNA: TGTGCCAGCAGACGACCCGGGCGGGGGGGCACAGATACGCAGTATTTT.